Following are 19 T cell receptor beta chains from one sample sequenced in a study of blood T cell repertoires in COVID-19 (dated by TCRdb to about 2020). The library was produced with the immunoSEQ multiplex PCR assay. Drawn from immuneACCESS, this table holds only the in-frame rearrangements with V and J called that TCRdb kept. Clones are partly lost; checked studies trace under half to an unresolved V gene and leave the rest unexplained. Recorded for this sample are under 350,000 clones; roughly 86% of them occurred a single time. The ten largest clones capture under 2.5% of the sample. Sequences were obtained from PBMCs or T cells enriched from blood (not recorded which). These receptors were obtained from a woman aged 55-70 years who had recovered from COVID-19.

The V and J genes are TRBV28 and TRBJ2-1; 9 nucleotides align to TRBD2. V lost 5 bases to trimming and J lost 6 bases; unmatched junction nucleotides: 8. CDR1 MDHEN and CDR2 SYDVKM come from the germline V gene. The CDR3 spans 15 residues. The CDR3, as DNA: TGTGCCAGCAGTAGAGAAGCGGGAGGTGGCAATGAGCAGTTCTTC. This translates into CASSREAGGGNEQFF.

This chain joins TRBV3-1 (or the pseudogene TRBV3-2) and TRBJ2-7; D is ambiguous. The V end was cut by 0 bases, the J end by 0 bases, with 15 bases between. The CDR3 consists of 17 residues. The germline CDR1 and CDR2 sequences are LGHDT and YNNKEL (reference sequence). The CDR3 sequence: CASSQDQELLSSYEQYF. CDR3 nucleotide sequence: TGTGCCAGCAGCCAAGATCAGGAACTTCTCAGCTCCTACGAGCAGTACTTC.

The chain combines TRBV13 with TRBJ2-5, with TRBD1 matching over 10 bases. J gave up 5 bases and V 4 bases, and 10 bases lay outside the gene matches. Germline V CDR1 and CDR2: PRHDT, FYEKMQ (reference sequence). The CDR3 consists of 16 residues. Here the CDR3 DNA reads TGTGCCAGCAGCTCTACCGGGACAGGGGAGGGGGAGACCCAGTACTTC. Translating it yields CASSSTGTGEGETQYF.

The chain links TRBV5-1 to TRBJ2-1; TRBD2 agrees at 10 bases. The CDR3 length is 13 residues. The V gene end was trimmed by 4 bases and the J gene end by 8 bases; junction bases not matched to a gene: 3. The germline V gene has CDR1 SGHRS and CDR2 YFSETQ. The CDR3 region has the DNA TGCGCCAGCAGCAGCGGGGGGGCACATGAGCAGTTCTTC. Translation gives CASSSGGAHEQFF. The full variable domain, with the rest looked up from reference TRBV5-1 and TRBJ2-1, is KAGVTQTPRYLIKTRGQQVTLSCSPISGHRSVSWYQQTPGQGLQFLFEYFSETQRNKGNFPGRFSGRQFSNSRSEMNVSTLELGDSALYLCASSSGGAHEQFFGPGTRLTVL.

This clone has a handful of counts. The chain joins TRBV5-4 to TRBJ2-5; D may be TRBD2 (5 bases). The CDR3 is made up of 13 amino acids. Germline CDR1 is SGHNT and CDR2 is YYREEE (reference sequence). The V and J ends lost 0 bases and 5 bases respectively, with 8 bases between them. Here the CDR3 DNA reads TGTGCCAGCAGCTTGGACCAGCGGGAGACCCAGTACTTC. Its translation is CASSLDQRETQYF.

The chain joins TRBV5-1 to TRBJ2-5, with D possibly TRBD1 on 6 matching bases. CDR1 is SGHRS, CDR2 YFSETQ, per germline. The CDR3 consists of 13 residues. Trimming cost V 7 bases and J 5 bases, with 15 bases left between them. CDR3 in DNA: TGCGCCAGCCTGGACAGTTTTGGGGAGACCCAGTACTTC. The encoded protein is CASLDSFGETQYF.

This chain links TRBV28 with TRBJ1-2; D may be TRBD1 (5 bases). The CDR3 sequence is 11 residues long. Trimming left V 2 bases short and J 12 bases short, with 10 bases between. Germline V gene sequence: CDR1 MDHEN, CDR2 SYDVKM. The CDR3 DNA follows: TGTGCCAGCAGTTTAAGGGGTTCGGACACCTTC. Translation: CASSLRGSDTF.

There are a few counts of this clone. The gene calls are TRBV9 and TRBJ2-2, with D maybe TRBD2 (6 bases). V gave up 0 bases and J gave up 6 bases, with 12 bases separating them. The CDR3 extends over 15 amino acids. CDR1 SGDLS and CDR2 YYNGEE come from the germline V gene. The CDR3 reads CASSVVDGTPGELFF. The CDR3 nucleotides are TGTGCCAGCAGCGTAGTTGACGGGACTCCCGGGGAGCTGTTTTTT.

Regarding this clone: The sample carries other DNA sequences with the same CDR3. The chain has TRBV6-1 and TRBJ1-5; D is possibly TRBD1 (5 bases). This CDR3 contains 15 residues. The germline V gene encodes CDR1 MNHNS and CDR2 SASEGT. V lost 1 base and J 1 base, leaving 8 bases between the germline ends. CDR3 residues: CASSEVRVSNQPQHF. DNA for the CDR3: TGTGCCAGCAGTGAAGTCAGGGTAAGCAATCAGCCCCAGCATTTT.

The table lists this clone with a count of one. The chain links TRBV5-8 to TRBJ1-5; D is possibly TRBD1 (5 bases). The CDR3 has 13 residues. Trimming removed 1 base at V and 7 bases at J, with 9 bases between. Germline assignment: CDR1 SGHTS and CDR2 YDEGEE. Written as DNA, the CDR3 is TGTGCCAGCAGCTTGCGGGGGAGGCAGCCCCAGCATTTT. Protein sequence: CASSLRGRQPQHF.

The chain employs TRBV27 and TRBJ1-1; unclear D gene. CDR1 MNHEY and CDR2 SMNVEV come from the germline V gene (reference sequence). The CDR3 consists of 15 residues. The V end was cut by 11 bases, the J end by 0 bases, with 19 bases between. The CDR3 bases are TGTGCCGCCGCGGAGAGGAGGCAGTTGAACACTGAAGCTTTCTTT. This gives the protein CAAAERRQLNTEAFF.

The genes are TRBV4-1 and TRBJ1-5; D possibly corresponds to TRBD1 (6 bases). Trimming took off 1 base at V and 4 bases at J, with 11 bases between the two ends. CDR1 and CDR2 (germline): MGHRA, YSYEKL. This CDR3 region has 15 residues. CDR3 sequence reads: CASSQGQVLNQPQHF. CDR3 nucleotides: TGCGCCAGCAGCCAAGGACAGGTTCTAAATCAGCCCCAGCATTTT.

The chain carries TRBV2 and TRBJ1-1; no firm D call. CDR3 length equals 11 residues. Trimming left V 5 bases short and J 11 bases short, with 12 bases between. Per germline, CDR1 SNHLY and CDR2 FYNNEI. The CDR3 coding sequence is TGTGCCAGCAGTAACGGTGAAGCTGCTTTCTTT. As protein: CASSNGEAAFF.

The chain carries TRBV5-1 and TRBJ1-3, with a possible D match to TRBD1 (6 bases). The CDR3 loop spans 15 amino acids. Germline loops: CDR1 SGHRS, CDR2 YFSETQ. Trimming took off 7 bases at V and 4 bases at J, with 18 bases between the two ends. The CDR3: CASSDPQGAGNTIYF. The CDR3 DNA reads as TGCGCCAGCTCCGACCCACAGGGAGCGGGAAACACCATATATTTT. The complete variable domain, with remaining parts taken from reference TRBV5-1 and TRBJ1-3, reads KAGVTQTPRYLIKTRGQQVTLSCSPISGHRSVSWYQQTPGQGLQFLFEYFSETQRNKGNFPGRFSGRQFSNSRSEMNVSTLELGDSALYLCASSDPQGAGNTIYFGEGSWLTVV.

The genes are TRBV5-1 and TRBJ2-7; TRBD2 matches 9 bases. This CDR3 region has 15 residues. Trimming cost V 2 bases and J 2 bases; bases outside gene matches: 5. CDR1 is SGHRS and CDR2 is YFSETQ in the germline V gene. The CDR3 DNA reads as TGCGCCAGCAGCTTTAGTGGCGGGGGGGCCTACGAGCAGTACTTC. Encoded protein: CASSFSGGGAYEQYF.

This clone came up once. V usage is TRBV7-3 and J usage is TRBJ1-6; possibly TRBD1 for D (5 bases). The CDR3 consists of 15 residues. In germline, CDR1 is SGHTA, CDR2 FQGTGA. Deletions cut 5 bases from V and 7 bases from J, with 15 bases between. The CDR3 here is CASSPGPARNSPLHF. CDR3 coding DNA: TGTGCCAGCAGCCCAGGGCCCGCTCGGAATTCACCCCTCCACTTT.

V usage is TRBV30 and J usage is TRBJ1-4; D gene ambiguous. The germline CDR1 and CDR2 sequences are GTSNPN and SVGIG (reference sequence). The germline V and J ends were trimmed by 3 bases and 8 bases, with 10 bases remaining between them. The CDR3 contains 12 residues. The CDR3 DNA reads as TGTGCCTGGAGCAGAATAAAAGAAAAACTGTTTTTT. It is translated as CAWSRIKEKLFF.

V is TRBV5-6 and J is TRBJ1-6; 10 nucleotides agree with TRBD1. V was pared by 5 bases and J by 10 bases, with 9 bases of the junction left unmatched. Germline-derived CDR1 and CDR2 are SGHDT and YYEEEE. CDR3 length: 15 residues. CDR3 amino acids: CASSYGTGVRSPLHF. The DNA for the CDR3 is TGTGCCAGCAGTTATGGGACAGGGGTCCGATCACCCCTCCACTTT.

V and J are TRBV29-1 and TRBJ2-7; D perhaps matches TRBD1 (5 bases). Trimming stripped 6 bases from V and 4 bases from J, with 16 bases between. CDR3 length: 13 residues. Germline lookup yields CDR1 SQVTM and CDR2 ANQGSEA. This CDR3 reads CSVELSQGYEQYF. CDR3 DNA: TGCAGCGTGGAACTGTCCCAGGGTTACGAGCAGTACTTC.